Presented here are 6 T cell receptor beta chains from one specimen sequenced in a study of CD8 T cells in ankylosing spondylitis. Their cognate antigens are unknown. From the 5' RACE reads, TCRdb called clonotypes with MiXCR, one entry per CDR3 protein. This table has 700,000 to 850,000 distinct CDR3 sequences, 12% appearing once. Study observations and caveats: The study identified a TCR beta motif of eight highly homologous variants that appeared characteristic of ankylosing spondylitis blood.

The sample consisted of blood, either unsorted or a sorted T cell fraction (not recorded which). These TCRs come from a male donor with ankylosing spondylitis.

This chain connects TRBV5-1 to TRBJ2-1; TRBD1 matches at 11 bases. This CDR3 spans 18 amino acids. V shed 0 bases, J shed 9 bases, and the junction held 14 bases outside the gene matches. Germline V gene data show CDR1 as SGHRS and CDR2 as YFSETQ. CDR3 nucleotides: TGCGCCAGCAGCTTGGCCTTGAGGAGGACAGGGGGCCGGGGTGAGCAGTTCTTC. The encoded protein is CASSLALRRTGGRGEQFF.

The sample holds a few counts of this clonotype. The chain uses TRBV20-1 and TRBJ1-5; 8 bases map to TRBD1. The V gene end was trimmed by 6 bases and the J gene end by 0 bases; junction bases not matched to a gene: 7. Germline V gene sequence: CDR1 DFQATT, CDR2 SNEGSKA (reference sequence). This CDR3 has 15 amino acids. CDR3 amino acids: CSAEGQVLSNQPQHF. The CDR3 nucleotides are TGCAGTGCAGAGGGACAGGTCCTTAGCAATCAGCCCCAGCATTTT.

This clonotype was found a few times. V usage is TRBV12-3 or TRBV12-4 and J usage is TRBJ2-3; 8 bases line up with TRBD2. The junction had 8 bases not matched to a gene; V was cut back by 4 bases and J by 2 bases. The CDR3 totals 16 residues. CDR3 loop: CASSYFPGGVTDTQYF. For the CDR3, the DNA is TGTGCCAGCAGTTATTTCCCGGGAGGGGTCACAGATACGCAGTATTTT.

This clonotype appeared a few times. CDR3 region: CSASSPGQGAGEQYF. The CDR3 nucleotides are TGCAGTGCTAGTTCTCCGGGACAGGGGGCTGGGGAGCAGTACTTC. This chain joins TRBV20-1 and TRBJ2-7; 12 nucleotides agree with TRBD1. With 3 bases clipped from V and 7 bases from J, the junction kept 10 bases outside the gene matches. The CDR3 length is 15 residues. The germline V gene encodes CDR1 DFQATT and CDR2 SNEGSKA (reference sequence).

The chain couples TRBV6-2 or TRBV6-3 to TRBJ2-6; the D is unclear. CDR1 is MNHEY and CDR2 is SVGEGT in the germline V gene. V was clipped by 6 bases and J by 2 bases, with 5 bases between them. This CDR3 comprises 13 residues. The CDR3 loop reads CASRAAGANVLTF. In nucleotides, the CDR3 is TGTGCCAGCAGGGCTGCTGGGGCCAACGTCCTGACTTTC.

In this sample, this clonotype turned up a few times. The rearrangement joins TRBV7-2 to TRBJ1-2; no reliable D call. CDR1 is SGHTA and CDR2 is FQGNSA in the germline V gene. Between the trimmed V and J ends, which lost 1 base and 2 bases, there was a span of 8 bases. The CDR3 is made up of 14 amino acids. CDR3 in amino acids: CASSLDQANYGYTF. The CDR3 nucleotides are TGTGCCAGCAGCTTAGACCAGGCGAACTATGGCTACACCTTC.